The rows below give T cell receptor beta chains drawn from one sample of a study of yellow fever vaccine responses in identical twins. TCRdb processed the RT-PCR reads anew with MiXCR; each CDR3 protein has one entry. The sample lists 30,000 to 40,000 distinct CDR3 sequences, about three fifths occurring once. Here the sequenced sample was T cells from blood (PBMCs), unsorted or a sorted subset (not recorded which), taken before or after yellow fever vaccination (not recorded which). All receptors come from a woman aged 18 to 35 who received the yellow fever vaccine. Both conserved end residues are part of each CDR3. The order of the fields is J gene, D gene, V gene, clone size, CDR3 protein, CDR3 DNA. D genes are given only for firm matches. For some rows the clone size is stated as once, few or many, or as a class when expanded; others skip it.

>TRBJ2-1|.|TRBV4-1|.
CASGDPRGYRSYNEQFF
TGCGCCAGCGGCGACCCCAGAGGCTACCGCTCCTACAATGAGCAGTTCTTC
>TRBJ1-2|.|TRBV5-1|.
CASSVQGMDYGYTF
TGCGCCAGCAGCGTACAGGGTATGGACTATGGCTACACCTTC
>TRBJ2-2|.|TRBV4-3|few
CASSQEGQDTGELFF
TGCGCCAGCAGCCAAGAAGGGCAAGACACCGGGGAGCTGTTTTTT
>TRBJ1-4|.|TRBV5-1|.
CASSLALKEKLFF
TGCGCCAGCAGCCTAGCCCTGAAGGAAAAACTGTTTTTT
>TRBJ1-1|.|TRBV29-1|.
CSALLFESTEAFF
TGCAGCGCCTTGCTCTTCGAGTCCACTGAAGCTTTCTTT
>TRBJ2-1|TRBD2|TRBV3-1|.
CASSQRRGDNEQFF
TGTGCCAGCAGCCAAAGGCGGGGGGACAATGAGCAGTTCTTC
>TRBJ1-2|TRBD1|TRBV10-3|.
CAISESIQGAAEDGYTF
TGTGCCATCAGTGAGTCGATACAGGGGGCAGCGGAGGATGGCTACACCTTC
>TRBJ2-7|.|TRBV3-1|.
CASSQVNGEQYF
TGTGCCAGCAGCCAAGTGAACGGCGAGCAGTACTTC
>TRBJ2-2|TRBD2|TRBV5-4|.
CASSPPGGPNTGELFF
TGTGCCAGCAGTCCCCCGGGGGGACCGAACACCGGGGAGCTGTTTTTT
>TRBJ1-1|.|TRBV10-1|once
CASSESNTEAFF
TGCGCCAGCAGTGAGTCGAACACTGAAGCTTTCTTT
>TRBJ1-2|.|TRBV4-1|few
CASSQGQGRGYTF
TGCGCCAGCAGCCAAGGCCAGGGTCGGGGCTACACCTTC
>TRBJ2-1|.|TRBV2|few
CASSQKTMYNEQFF
TGTGCCAGCAGTCAGAAGACTATGTACAATGAGCAGTTCTTC
>TRBJ1-4|.|TRBV11-3|.
CASSSHLGSANEKLFF
TGTGCCAGCAGCTCTCATCTGGGGTCGGCTAATGAAAAACTGTTTTTT
>TRBJ1-4|.|TRBV4-2|.
CASSQGRVSTNEKLFF
TGTGCCAGCAGCCAAGGAAGGGTCTCAACTAATGAAAAACTGTTTTTT
>TRBJ1-2|.|TRBV29-1|.
CSVMDLYGYTF
TGCAGCGTCATGGATCTCTATGGCTACACCTTC
>TRBJ1-1|.|TRBV7-9|few
CASSTTDRQAEAFF
TGTGCCAGCAGCACAACGGACAGACAGGCTGAAGCTTTCTTT
>TRBJ2-5|.|TRBV18|.
CASSAQAGGEETQYF
TGTGCCAGCTCCGCCCAAGCGGGCGGTGAAGAGACCCAGTACTTC
>TRBJ2-3|TRBD2|TRBV28|.
CASTTTSGWLADTQYF
TGTGCCAGCACCACGACTAGCGGGTGGCTGGCAGATACGCAGTATTTT
>TRBJ1-2|.|TRBV5-4|.
CASSLRGPRGSYGYTF
TGTGCCAGCAGCTTGAGGGGCCCCCGGGGATCCTATGGCTACACCTTC
>TRBJ1-1|TRBD1|TRBV5-1|once
CASSGTGAQGEAFF
TGCGCCAGCAGCGGGACAGGGGCGCAAGGTGAAGCTTTCTTT
>TRBJ1-1|TRBD1|TRBV6-5|.
CASSYSNLGQGMNTEAFF
TGTGCCAGCAGCTACTCAAATCTAGGACAGGGGATGAACACTGAAGCTTTCTTT
>TRBJ1-1|.|TRBV2|.
CASSLEGNTEAFF
TGTGCCAGCAGTCTTGAGGGTAACACTGAAGCTTTCTTT
>TRBJ2-5|TRBD2|TRBV5-6|.
CASSRGGNQETQYF
TGTGCCAGCAGTCGCGGGGGGAACCAAGAGACCCAGTACTTC
>TRBJ2-5|.|TRBV29-1|.
CSVGFSSLSGTQYF
TGCAGCGTTGGATTTAGTAGCCTTTCTGGGACCCAGTACTTC